The source of this T cell receptor (beta chain) is a study of Graves' ophthalmopathy and Graves' hyperthyroidism. Scientists amplified the TCR beta CDR3 regions from RNA transcripts. HTBI primers were used in a first-round RT-PCR, which preceded a second-round multiplex PCR. One entry per CDR3 protein, called by TCRdb with MiXCR from the multiplex PCR reads. Among 900,000 to 1,200,000 distinct CDR3 sequences listed, less than 45% were seen once. The germline V gene has CDR1 SNHLY and CDR2 FYNNEI. The CDR3 totals 13 residues. The study excluded patients with other autoimmune diseases, uncontrolled infections, pregnancy or lactation. Serum thyroxine and TRAb, along with clinical symptoms, thyroid ultrasound and orbital computed tomography, were what diagnosis relied on. This clonotype was counted once.

This clonotype was sampled from an adult man with Graves' hyperthyroidism. The chain carries TRBV2 and TRBJ2-2; possibly TRBD2 for D (5 bases). Material for sequencing was peripheral blood or thyroid tissue (not recorded which). The CDR3 spells CAGSVEVAGELFF. For the CDR3, the DNA is TGTGCAGGCAGTGTGGAGGTCGCCGGGGAGCTGTTTTTT.